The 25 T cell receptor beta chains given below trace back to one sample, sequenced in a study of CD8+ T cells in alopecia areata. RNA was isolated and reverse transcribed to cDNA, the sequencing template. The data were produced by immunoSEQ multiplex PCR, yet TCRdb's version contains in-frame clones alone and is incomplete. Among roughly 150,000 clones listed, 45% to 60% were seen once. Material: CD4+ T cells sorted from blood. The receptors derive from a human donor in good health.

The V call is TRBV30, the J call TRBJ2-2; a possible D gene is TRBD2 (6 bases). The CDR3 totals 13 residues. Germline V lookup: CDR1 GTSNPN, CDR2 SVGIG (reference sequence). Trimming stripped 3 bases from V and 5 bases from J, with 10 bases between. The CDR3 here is CAWSGSRTGELFF. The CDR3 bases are TGTGCCTGGAGCGGGAGTCGGACCGGGGAGCTGTTTTTT.

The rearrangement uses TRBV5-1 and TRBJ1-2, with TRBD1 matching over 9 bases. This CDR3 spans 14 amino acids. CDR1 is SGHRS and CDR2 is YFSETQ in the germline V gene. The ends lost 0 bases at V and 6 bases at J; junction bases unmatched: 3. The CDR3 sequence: CASSLEGQGDGYTF. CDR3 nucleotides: TGCGCCAGCAGCTTGGAGGGACAGGGTGATGGCTACACCTTC.

Written as DNA, the CDR3 is TGTGCCTGGAGTGATCGACAGGGTGATCAGCCCCAGCATTTT. This encodes CAWSDRQGDQPQHF. The chain recombines TRBV30 with TRBJ1-5; 7 nucleotides agree with TRBD1. The V and J ends lost 1 base and 5 bases, in that order; junction bases with no gene match: 5. The CDR3 runs 14 residues. Per the germline V gene, CDR1 is GTSNPN and CDR2 is SVGIG (reference sequence).

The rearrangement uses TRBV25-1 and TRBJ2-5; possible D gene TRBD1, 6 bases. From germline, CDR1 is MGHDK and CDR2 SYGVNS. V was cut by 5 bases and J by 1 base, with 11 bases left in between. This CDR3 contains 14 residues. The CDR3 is CASSPQGTQETQYF. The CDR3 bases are TGTGCCAGCAGTCCCCAGGGGACCCAAGAGACCCAGTACTTC.

The chain's CDR3 is CASSFRTGGILTGANVLTF. CDR3 DNA sequence: TGTGCCAGCAGCTTCAGGACAGGGGGCATTCTAACCGGGGCCAACGTCCTGACTTTC. This rearrangement joins TRBV7-9 to TRBJ2-6; 11 bases map to TRBD1. Germline V gene sequence: CDR1 SEHNR, CDR2 FQNEAQ (reference sequence). The J segment lost 4 bases and the V segment lost 3 bases, leaving 11 bases of the junction unmatched. The CDR3 covers 19 residues.

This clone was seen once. This CDR3 reads CSVDDREEQYF. In nucleotides, the CDR3 is TGCAGCGTCGATGACAGGGAAGAGCAGTACTTC. The rearrangement joins TRBV29-1 to TRBJ2-7; 7 nucleotides align to TRBD1. Unmatched junction bases numbered 6, after V lost 6 bases and J lost 7 bases. The CDR3 runs to 11 residues. Germline lookup yields CDR1 SQVTM and CDR2 ANQGSEA.

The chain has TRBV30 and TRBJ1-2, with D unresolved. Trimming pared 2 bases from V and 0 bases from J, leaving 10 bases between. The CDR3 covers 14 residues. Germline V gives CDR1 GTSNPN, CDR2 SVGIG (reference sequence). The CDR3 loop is CAWSPPGANYGYTF. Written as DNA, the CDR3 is TGTGCCTGGAGTCCCCCGGGAGCTAACTATGGCTACACCTTC.

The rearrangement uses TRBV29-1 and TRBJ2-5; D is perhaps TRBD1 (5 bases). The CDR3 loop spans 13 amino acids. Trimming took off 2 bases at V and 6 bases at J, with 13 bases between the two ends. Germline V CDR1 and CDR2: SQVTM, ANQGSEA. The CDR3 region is CSVEYQGVKTQYF. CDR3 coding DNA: TGCAGCGTTGAATACCAGGGTGTAAAGACCCAGTACTTC.

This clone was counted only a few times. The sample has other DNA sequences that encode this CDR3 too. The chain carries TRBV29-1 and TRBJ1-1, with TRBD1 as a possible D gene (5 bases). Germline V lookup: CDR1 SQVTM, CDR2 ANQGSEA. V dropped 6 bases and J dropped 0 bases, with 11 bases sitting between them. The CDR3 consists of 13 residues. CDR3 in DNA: TGCAGCGTGAGGGGAAGGATGAACACTGAAGCTTTCTTT. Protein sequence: CSVRGRMNTEAFF.

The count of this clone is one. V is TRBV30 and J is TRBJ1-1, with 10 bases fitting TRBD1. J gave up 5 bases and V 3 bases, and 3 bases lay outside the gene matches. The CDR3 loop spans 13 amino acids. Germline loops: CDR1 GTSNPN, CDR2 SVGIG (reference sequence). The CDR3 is CAWRPGQGTEAFF. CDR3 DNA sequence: TGTGCCTGGAGGCCGGGACAGGGGACTGAAGCTTTCTTT. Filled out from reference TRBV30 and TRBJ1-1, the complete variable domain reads SQTIHQWPATLVQPVGSPLSLECTVEGTSNPNLYWYRQAAGRGLQLLFYSVGIGQISSEVPQNLSASRPQDRQFILSSKKLLLSDSGFYLCAWRPGQGTEAFFGQGTRLTVV.

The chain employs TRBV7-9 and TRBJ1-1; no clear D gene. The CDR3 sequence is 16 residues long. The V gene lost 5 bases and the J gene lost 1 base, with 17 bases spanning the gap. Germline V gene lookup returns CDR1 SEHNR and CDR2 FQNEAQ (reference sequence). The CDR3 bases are TGTGCCAGCAGCCTGCGGGGTGGGCCAGAGAACACTGAAGCTTTCTTT. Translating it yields CASSLRGGPENTEAFF.

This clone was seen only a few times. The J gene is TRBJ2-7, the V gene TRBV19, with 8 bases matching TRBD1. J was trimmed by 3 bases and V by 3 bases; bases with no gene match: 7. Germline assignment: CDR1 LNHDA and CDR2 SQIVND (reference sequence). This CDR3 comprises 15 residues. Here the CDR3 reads CASSIPGTGNYEQYF. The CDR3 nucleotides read TGTGCCAGTAGTATTCCCGGGACAGGTAACTACGAGCAGTACTTC.

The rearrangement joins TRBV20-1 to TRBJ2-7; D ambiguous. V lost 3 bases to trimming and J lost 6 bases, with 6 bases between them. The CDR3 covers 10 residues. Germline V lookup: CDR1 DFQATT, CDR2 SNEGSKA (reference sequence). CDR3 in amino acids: CSASNLEQYF. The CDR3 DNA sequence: TGCAGTGCTAGTAACCTCGAGCAGTACTTC.

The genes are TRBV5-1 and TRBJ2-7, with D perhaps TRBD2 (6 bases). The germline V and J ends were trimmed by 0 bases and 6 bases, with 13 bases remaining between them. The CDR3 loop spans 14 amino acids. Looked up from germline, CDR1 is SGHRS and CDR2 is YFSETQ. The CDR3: CASSLVVGGREQYF. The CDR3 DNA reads TGCGCCAGCAGCTTGGTAGTGGGAGGTCGCGAGCAGTACTTC.

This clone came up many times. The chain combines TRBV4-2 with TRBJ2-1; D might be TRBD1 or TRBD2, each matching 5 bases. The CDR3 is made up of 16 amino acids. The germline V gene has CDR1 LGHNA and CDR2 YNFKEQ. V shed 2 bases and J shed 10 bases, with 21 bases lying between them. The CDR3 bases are TGTGCCAGCAGCCAATCTCAGGGAGACTCCGTACGGGAGCAGTTCTTC. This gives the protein CASSQSQGDSVREQFF.

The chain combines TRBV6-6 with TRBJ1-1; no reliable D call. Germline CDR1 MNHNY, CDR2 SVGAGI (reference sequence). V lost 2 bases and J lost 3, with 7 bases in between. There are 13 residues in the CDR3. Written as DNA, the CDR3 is TGTGCCAGCAGTTACGAGAGGGACACTGAAGCTTTCTTT. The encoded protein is CASSYERDTEAFF.

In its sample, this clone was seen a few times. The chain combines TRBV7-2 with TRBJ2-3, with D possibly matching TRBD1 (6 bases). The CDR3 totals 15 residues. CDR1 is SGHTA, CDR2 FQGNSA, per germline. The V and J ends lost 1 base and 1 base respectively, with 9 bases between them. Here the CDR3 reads CASSLDRTGTDTQYF. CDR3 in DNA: TGTGCCAGCAGCTTAGACCGGACAGGCACAGATACGCAGTATTTT. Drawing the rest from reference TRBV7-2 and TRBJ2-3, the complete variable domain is GAGVSQSPSNKVTEKGKDVELRCDPISGHTALYWYRQSLGQGLEFLIYFQGNSAPDKSGLPSDRFSAERTGGSVSTLTIQRTQQEDSAVYLCASSLDRTGTDTQYFGPGTRLTVL.

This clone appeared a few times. The chain's CDR3 is CASSKTSGSDNEQFF. The CDR3 coding sequence is TGTGCCAGTAGTAAGACTAGCGGGAGTGACAATGAGCAGTTCTTC. The chain couples TRBV19 to TRBJ2-1; 12 positions agree with TRBD2. Germline CDR1 reads LNHDA; CDR2 reads SQIVND (reference sequence). Trimming cost V 4 bases and J 5 bases; bases outside gene matches: 3. The CDR3 consists of 15 residues.

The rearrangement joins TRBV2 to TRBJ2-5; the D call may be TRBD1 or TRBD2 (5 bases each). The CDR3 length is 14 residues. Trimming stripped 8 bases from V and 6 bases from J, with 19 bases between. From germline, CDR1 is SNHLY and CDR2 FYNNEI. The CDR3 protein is CASGSVRGVQTQYF. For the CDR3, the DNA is TGTGCCAGCGGATCGGTTCGGGGCGTGCAGACCCAGTACTTC.

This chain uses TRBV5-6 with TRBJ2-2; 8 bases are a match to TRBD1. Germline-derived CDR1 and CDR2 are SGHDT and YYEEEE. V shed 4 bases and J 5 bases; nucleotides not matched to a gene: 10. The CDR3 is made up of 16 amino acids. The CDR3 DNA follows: TGTGCCAGCAGCGCCTCTTTGGACAGGGAGACCGGGGAGCTGTTTTTT. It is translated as CASSASLDRETGELFF.

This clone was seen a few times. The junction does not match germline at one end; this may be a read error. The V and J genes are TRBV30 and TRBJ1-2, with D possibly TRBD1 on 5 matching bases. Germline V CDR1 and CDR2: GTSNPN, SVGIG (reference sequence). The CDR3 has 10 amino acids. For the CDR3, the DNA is TGTGCCTGGAGGTCCACCGGGACTGCTTTC. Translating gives CAWRSTGTAF.

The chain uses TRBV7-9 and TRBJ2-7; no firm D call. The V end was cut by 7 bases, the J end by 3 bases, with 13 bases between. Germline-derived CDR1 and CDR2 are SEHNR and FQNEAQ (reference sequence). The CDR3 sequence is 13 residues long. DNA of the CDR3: TGTGCCAGCACCCCACCCAACAACTACGAGCAGTACTTC. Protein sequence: CASTPPNNYEQYF.

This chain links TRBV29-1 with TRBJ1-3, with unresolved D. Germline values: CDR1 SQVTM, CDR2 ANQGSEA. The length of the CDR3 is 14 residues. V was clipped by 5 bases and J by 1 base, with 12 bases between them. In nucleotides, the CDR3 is TGCAGCGTTTTCGGGGAAGGGTCTGGAAACACCATATATTTT. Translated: CSVFGEGSGNTIYF.

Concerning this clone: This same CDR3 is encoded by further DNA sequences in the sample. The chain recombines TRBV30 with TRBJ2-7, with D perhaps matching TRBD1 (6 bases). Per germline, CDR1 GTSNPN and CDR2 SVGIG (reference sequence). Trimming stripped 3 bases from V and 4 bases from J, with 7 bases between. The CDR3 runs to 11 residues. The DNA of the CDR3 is TGTGCCTGGAGGACAGGTTACGAGCAGTACTTC. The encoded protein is CAWRTGYEQYF. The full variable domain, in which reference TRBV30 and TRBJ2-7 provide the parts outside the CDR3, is SQTIHQWPATLVQPVGSPLSLECTVEGTSNPNLYWYRQAAGRGLQLLFYSVGIGQISSEVPQNLSASRPQDRQFILSSKKLLLSDSGFYLCAWRTGYEQYFGPGTRLTVT.

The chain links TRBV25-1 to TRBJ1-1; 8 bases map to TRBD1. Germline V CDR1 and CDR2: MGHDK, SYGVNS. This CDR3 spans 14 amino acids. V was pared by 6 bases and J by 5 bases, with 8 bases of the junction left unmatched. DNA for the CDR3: TGTGCCAGCAGAGAAACCAGGGGGCCGACTGAAGCTTTCTTT. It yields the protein CASRETRGPTEAFF.